The T cell receptor beta chain under discussion was sequenced for a study of shared clonotypes between healthy human individuals (dated by TCRdb to 2018 to 2020). Describing the broader study: Three men and a couple of women, aged 18 to 49 years, made up the cohort. For each donor, three plates each were used for CD4 naive and CD4 memory, two plates were used for CD8 naive, and one plate was used for CD8 memory. To estimate repertoire size and how much clonotype sharing occurs between individuals, the study deeply sequenced the blood TCR repertoires of 5 or 6 healthy adults. To increase sequencing depth and limit assay-specific biases, different laboratories used diverse techniques to prepare libraries and sequence TCR repertoires. Between about 0.85 and 10 billion PBMCs per donor were obtained by leukapheresis.

As for this clone: Its antigen is currently not known. Base quality data are lacking; no much larger clone is found one base away.

CD8 naive samples consisted of CD45RO-negative cells that were positively selected for CCR7, yielding a CD45RA+CCR7+ population without TemRA cells. Healthy HIV-negative adults with no recently reported acute infections or vaccinations were included as donors. Only Caucasian adults living in Nashville, Tennessee, USA were represented among the donors. Blood was obtained by leukapheresis, after which PBMCs were separated by Ficoll-Histopaque density gradient centrifugation and cryopreserved in liquid nitrogen vapor phase. Analytical flow cytometry was used to check the purity and quantity of each magnetically sorted T cell population. From each sorted fraction, genomic DNA was isolated and quantified by UV absorbance on a Nanodrop 2000c. TCR CDR3 regions were amplified from genomic DNA by multiplex PCR using the deep immunoSEQ assay. Extracted genomic DNA from each cell subset was spread evenly across all wells of several immunoSEQ 96-well plates, with each plate serving as a replicate. For sorted subsets, each replicate PCR was loaded with approximately 200 ng genomic DNA, equivalent to 30,000 or so T cell genomes. Purified libraries were measured with a Qubit 3.0 fluorometer, size-checked on a Bioanalyzer 2100, and measured again with the KAPA Library Quantification kit. Each immunoSEQ 96-well plate was sequenced on its own single-read 150-cycle Illumina NextSeq 550 flow cell. As for the authors' bioinformatics: Because only junctional sequences without quality scores were contained in the immunoSEQ output, filtering matching that applied to full-length reads could not be performed. Sequences were annotated with PyIR, a Python wrapper for IgBLAST v1.9, using IMGT germline references to assign V/J genes and CDR3. Reads were removed for weak V/J assignments (E-value above 1e-6), missing CDR3, stop codons, out-of-frame junctions, or ambiguous translated residues. V3J clonotypes were defined as sequences sharing the same inferred V gene, J gene, and CDR3 amino acid sequence. The percentage overlap between two repertoires was calculated by dividing the number of shared unique clonotypes by the size of the smaller repertoire. Richness of each repertoire was evaluated using RTK rarefaction, the Chao1 estimator, and Recon v2.1 estimates of unobserved clonotypes. For all TCRbeta clonotypes obtained by the gDNA method from a handful of donors, generation probabilities were computed with OLGA. Imported from immuneACCESS, the table was reduced by TCRdb to in-frame sequences with V and J called. These copies leave out some clones; in studies compared against another copy, an unresolved V gene accounts for under half, and the cause of the remainder is not known. That table supplies the V and J calls and clone size; D and trimming were determined from the DNA. Within this sample are over 2,000,000 clones, with 93% of them counted one time only. Under 2% of the sample goes to the ten largest clones.

Broader findings and caveats from the paper: Estimated clonotype richness was generally larger for naive than for memory subsets. Pairwise subsampling led to the expectation that sequencing depth would affect the degree of clonotype sharing among donors. Across a handful of donors, around 5.4% of naive CD4, around 3.5% of naive CD8, 2.3% of memory CD4, and roughly 0.4% of memory CD8 clonotypes were shared. Compared with non-shared clonotypes, clonotypes shared by all four sorted-subset donors had higher generation probabilities. Sampling was limited to blood, and TCR repertoires in tissue likely differ from TCR repertoires in blood. Even with the large sequencing depth, rarefaction of the sorted-subset datasets indicated that sequencing was incomplete. The genetic and exposure-history diversity represented was limited by the small number of donors.

Ends trimmed: V by 4 bases, J by 5 bases; bases unmatched to a gene: 9. From cysteine to phenylalanine, the CDR3 is 15 amino acids long. The only DNA kept is the CDR3, 45 bases in frame from the first base. For CDR1 and CDR2, the germline V gene (reference sequence) lists PRHDT and FYEKMQ. The material sequenced was naive CD8+ T cells from PBMCs. The cell subset or site label for this specimen denotes: CD45RA+CCR7+. The receptor was isolated from a man aged 18 to 29 in good health. Some clones in this sample may be carry-over from other donors' samples. This chain joins TRBV13 to TRBJ2-5, and 8 bases in between align with TRBD2. The CDR3 loop reads CASSSKAGEGETQYF. The DNA sequence reads TGTGCCAGCAGCTCGAAAGCGGGAGAGGGGGAGACCCAGTACTTC.